This T cell receptor beta chain stems from a study of cytomegalovirus exposure and HLA in healthy donors. The PCR used 60 Vbeta and 13 Jbeta primers. Using immunoSEQ multiplex PCR, the repertoire was profiled, and TCRdb retains in-frame clones only, with some absent. The table lists more than 150,000 clones, more than 75% of them singletons. With 5 bases removed from V and 1 base from J, the gap between germline ends came to 6 bases. Germline CDR1 reads SQVTM; CDR2 reads ANQGSEA. This CDR3 has 11 residues. The chain employs TRBV29-1 and TRBJ2-7, with D possibly matching TRBD1 (5 bases). The specimen sequenced was PBMCs. The origin of this receptor is a woman between 18 and 29 years old in good health and CMV-seronegative. Here the CDR3 reads CSVTGSYEQYF. The DNA for the CDR3 is TGCAGCGTTACAGGATCCTACGAGCAGTACTTC.